This TCR beta chain was identified in a study of T cells after yellow fever vaccination. Study overall: The authors prepared low-cell-number fractions using SMART-Seq v4 Ultra Low Input.

The V gene's germline CDR1 is SGHTA and CDR2 FQGNSA. The CDR3 totals 14 residues. The germline V and J ends were trimmed by 4 bases and 7 bases, with 16 bases remaining between them. Template switching by 5'RACE produced TCR cDNA, adding a universal primer site and UMIs. TCRdb reprocessed the 5' RACE reads via MiXCR and lists one record per CDR3 protein. The repertoire consists of about 42,000 distinct CDR3 sequences, with 5% to 8% occurring once and the leading ten covering more than 9%. This clonotype was detected ten times or more. This sequence joins TRBV7-2 and TRBJ2-5; D possibly corresponds to TRBD1 (6 bases). The sequencing used PBMCs, either bulk or a sorted T-cell subset (CD4+, CD8+, memory, or dextramer-sorted; not recorded which), collected 45 days after the yellow fever booster vaccination. This TCR was sampled from a man younger than 40 who received the YFV17D yellow fever vaccine. CDR3 sequence reads: CASSSPQGKGTQYF. CDR3 DNA sequence: TGTGCCAGCAGCTCCCCCCAGGGGAAGGGGACCCAGTACTTC.